Following are 23 T cell receptor beta chains from one sample sequenced in a study of T cells expressing NK-cell markers (TCRdb year 2020). Library generation was performed with 5' RACE. Data came from an Illumina HiSeq 2000. One entry per CDR3 protein sequence results from the TCRdb reprocessing of the reads, with DNA left out. This sample's table lists about 550,000 distinct CDR3 sequences. The ten largest make up approximately 3.6% of the sample. Sequences were obtained from blood T cells: a sorted CD56 or NKG2C T cell subset, CD4+ or CD8+ T cells, or bulk PBMC T cells (not recorded which). The receptor set was obtained from a man between 18 and 35 years old in good health. Donor details come from another sample of the same person, matched by shared clones.

The V gene is TRBV12-3 or TRBV12-4, the J gene TRBJ2-3; the TCRdb D gene call, TRBD1, has no DNA to confirm it. There are 14 residues in the CDR3. The chain's CDR3 is CASSSFRDPDTQYF.

The V gene is TRBV6-5, the J gene TRBJ1-3. The CDR3 is 15 amino acids. Germline loops: CDR1 MNHEY, CDR2 SVGAGI. CDR3: CASSYSDTFGNTIYF.

This chain joins TRBV28 and TRBJ2-7; lacking DNA, the TRBD2 call made by TCRdb goes unchecked. The CDR3 has 17 residues. CDR1 is MDHEN, CDR2 SYDVKM, per germline. The CDR3 loop reads CASSRRGVREPFGEQYF.

The chain has TRBV3-1 and TRBJ1-5; TCRdb gives TRBD1 as the D gene, but with no DNA this cannot be confirmed. There are 15 residues in the CDR3. Germline V gene lookup returns CDR1 LGHDT and CDR2 YNNKEL (reference sequence). This CDR3 is CASSQDLSWGQPQHF. The variable domain in full, with the rest retrieved from reference TRBV3-1 and TRBJ1-5, is DTAVSQTPKYLVTQMGNDKSIKCEQNLGHDTMYWYKQDSKKFLKIMFSYNNKELIINETVPNRFSPKSPDKAHLNLHINSLELGDSAVYFCASSQDLSWGQPQHFGDGTRLSIL.

The chain links TRBV24-1 to TRBJ2-1; TCRdb reports TRBD1, a call that lacks DNA to check it against. The germline V gene has CDR1 KGHDR and CDR2 SFDVKD. The CDR3 is 17 residues long. CDR3 region: CATSDAPGVASYNEQFF.

The chain couples TRBV4-3 to TRBJ2-2; TCRdb indicates TRBD2, and absent DNA this call remains unverified. Germline assignment: CDR1 LGHNA and CDR2 YSLEER. There are 18 residues in the CDR3. This CDR3 is CASSQDRGLAGVLGELFF.

The CDR3 is CASSPERSTETQYF. J is TRBJ2-5 and V is TRBV7-8. The CDR3 is 14 residues long. The germline V gene encodes CDR1 SGHVS and CDR2 FQNEAQ.

This rearrangement joins TRBV9 to TRBJ2-1; TCRdb proposes TRBD2, but this gene call is untestable without DNA. CDR3 length equals 13 residues. CDR1 is SGDLS and CDR2 is YYNGEE in the germline V gene. The CDR3 spells CASSNSGINEQFF.

V is TRBV12-3 or TRBV12-4 and J is TRBJ1-1; TCRdb's D call of TRBD1 is untestable without DNA. The CDR3 has 16 amino acids. This chain's CDR3 is CASSFNGHRGLAEAFF.

The chain joins TRBV5-1 to TRBJ2-3; the D call from TCRdb, TRBD1, cannot be confirmed without DNA. Germline assignment: CDR1 SGHRS and CDR2 YFSETQ. The length of the CDR3 is 17 residues. The CDR3 loop is CASRMGQGIASTDTQYF.

The chain links TRBV29-1 to TRBJ2-5; there is no DNA to check the TCRdb D call of TRBD1. The CDR3 totals 14 residues. Germline V CDR1 and CDR2: SQVTM, ANQGSEA. The CDR3 here is CSVEVPRLQETQYF. Variable domain in full (rest from reference TRBV29-1 and TRBJ2-5): SAVISQKPSRDICQRGTSLTIQCQVDSQVTMMFWYRQQPGQSLTLIATANQGSEATYESGFVIDKFPISRPNLTFSTLTVSNMSPEDSSIYLCSVEVPRLQETQYFGPGTRLLVL.

V and J are TRBV5-6 and TRBJ1-1; TCRdb's D gene call, TRBD1, goes unchecked for lack of DNA. Germline-derived CDR1 and CDR2 are SGHDT and YYEEEE. The CDR3 is 15 residues long. The chain's CDR3 is CASSKRQSPNTEAFF.

The chain combines TRBV7-8 with TRBJ2-7; TCRdb calls TRBD2, which cannot be checked without DNA. Germline CDR1 reads SGHVS; CDR2 reads FQNEAQ. This CDR3 has 16 residues. The CDR3 spells CASSLDLLAGVFEQYF.

This chain links TRBV9 with TRBJ1-2; TCRdb returns TRBD1, unconfirmable since there is no DNA. Looked up from germline, CDR1 is SGDLS and CDR2 is YYNGEE. This CDR3 has 14 residues. The CDR3: CASSIVGGPDGYTF.

The V call is TRBV29-1, the J call TRBJ2-1; TCRdb returns TRBD2, unconfirmable since there is no DNA. Germline V CDR1 and CDR2: SQVTM, ANQGSEA. This CDR3 comprises 13 residues. CDR3 in amino acids: CSVPSGRPNEQFF.

This chain connects TRBV7-8 to TRBJ2-1; there is no DNA to check the TCRdb D call of TRBD2. The CDR3 extends over 17 amino acids. Germline V CDR1 and CDR2: SGHVS, FQNEAQ. The CDR3: CASSLDQREGPLGEQFF.

The rearrangement uses TRBV6-5 and TRBJ2-5; the D call from TCRdb, TRBD2, cannot be confirmed without DNA. Germline V gene data show CDR1 as MNHEY and CDR2 as SVGAGI. The CDR3 has 15 amino acids. This chain's CDR3 is CASSPWEGGPETQYF.

The chain joins TRBV7-2 to TRBJ2-7. This CDR3 spans 15 amino acids. In germline, CDR1 is SGHTA, CDR2 FQGNSA. CDR3 in amino acids: CASSLMQGSSYEQYF.

This chain connects TRBV28 to TRBJ2-7; TCRdb indicates TRBD1, and absent DNA this call remains unverified. Germline CDR1 MDHEN, CDR2 SYDVKM. This CDR3 region has 15 residues. CDR3 region: CASSPNPGPLGEQYF.

The V gene is TRBV20-1, the J gene TRBJ2-5; the TRBD2 assignment by TCRdb is unverifiable without DNA. This CDR3 is 16 amino acids long. Germline V CDR1 and CDR2: DFQATT, SNEGSKA (reference sequence). This CDR3 is CSARDRTSGRGETQYF.

The genes are TRBV27 and TRBJ1-2; the D call from TCRdb, TRBD1, cannot be confirmed without DNA. Germline lookup yields CDR1 MNHEY and CDR2 SMNVEV (reference sequence). This CDR3 is built from 15 residues. The CDR3 region is CASTSWGLRDYGYTF.

The V and J genes are TRBV25-1 and TRBJ2-5. The CDR3 sequence is 14 residues long. Germline CDR1 reads MGHDK; CDR2 reads SYGVNS. The CDR3 spells CASSESLGEETQYF.

This chain connects TRBV10-3 to TRBJ2-5; TCRdb's assignment of TRBD1 cannot be checked, as there is no DNA. Germline values: CDR1 ENHRY, CDR2 SYGVKD. The CDR3 sequence is 14 residues long. CDR3 protein: CAISGTGPLETQYF.